Listed below are T cell receptor beta chains from one sample, sequenced in a study of shared clonotypes between healthy human individuals. TCRdb's table, derived via immunoSEQ multiplex PCR, lists solely in-frame clones and lacks some. The sample has 950,000 to 1,100,000 clones, 70% to 80% seen once. Sequencing was done on a sample of memory CD4+ T cells from PBMCs. These receptors were obtained from a man younger than 30 in good health. Some clones in this sample may be carry-over from other donors' samples. The CDR3 runs from the conserved cysteine through the conserved F or W.

CDR3 length | J gene | V gene | CDR3 protein
13 | TRBJ2-3 | TRBV29-1 | CSVKGRVLDTQYF
15 | TRBJ2-5 | TRBV5-4 | CASSLANRGEETQYF
12 | TRBJ1-1 | TRBV25-1 | CASSRQNTEAFF
14 | TRBJ1-4 | TRBV5-1 | CASSLAATNEKLFF
15 | TRBJ2-6 | TRBV5-1 | CASSVSRSGANVLTF
15 | TRBJ2-7 | TRBV4-3 | CASSHREQGGYEQYF
13 | TRBJ2-1 | TRBV2 | CASRLEPYNEQFF
15 | TRBJ2-3 | TRBV7-2 | CASSRTSGSSDTQYF
13 | TRBJ1-5 | TRBV6-1 | CASSKDRVQPQHF
13 | TRBJ2-1 | TRBV7-6 | CASQRGTSSEQFF
17 | TRBJ2-4 | TRBV28 | CASSPSSGAIAKNIQYF
16 | TRBJ1-2 | TRBV7-6 | CASSLGPPGGIWGYTF
15 | TRBJ2-2 | TRBV28 | CASRPDRMNTGELFF
12 | TRBJ2-1 | TRBV6-5 | CASSTGGLEQFF
16 | TRBJ1-2 | TRBV6-1 | CASSDMGSPLNYGYTF
16 | TRBJ2-2 | TRBV5-1 | CASSLGRAVNTGELFF
18 | TRBJ2-2 | TRBV19 | CASSAPGQHRGGTGELFF
15 | TRBJ1-4 | TRBV4-2 | CASSQAHGGNEKLFF
11 | TRBJ1-1 | TRBV6-5 | CASSRDTEAFF
14 | TRBJ2-7 | TRBV7-2 | CASSLAYSSYEQYF
14 | TRBJ2-2 | TRBV5-1 | CASATSENTGELFF
17 | TRBJ2-1 | TRBV4-1 | CASSQDLIRYSYNEQFF
17 | TRBJ2-5 | TRBV4-1 | CASSQDAGMGVQETQYF
17 | TRBJ1-6 | TRBV5-1 | CASSLALLSQGNSPLHF
14 | TRBJ1-1 | TRBV5-1 | CASSPGQYTTEAFF
16 | TRBJ2-7 | TRBV10-3 | CAIRDWKPPTLGEQYF
13 | TRBJ1-1 | TRBV7-3 | CASSAGRSTEAFF
12 | TRBJ2-7 | TRBV30 | CAWSTGAYEQYF
12 | TRBJ2-7 | TRBV7-9 | CASSLQTAGQYF
17 | TRBJ1-4 | TRBV5-8 | CASSLWLGPNGNEKLFF
15 | TRBJ2-7 | TRBV5-1 | CASSSLRGSSYEQYF
11 | TRBJ2-3 | TRBV20-1 | CSAGNTDTQYF
16 | TRBJ2-1 | TRBV7-9 | CASSPTSLFSYNEQFF
14 | TRBJ1-1 | TRBV10-3 | CAISPHGSNTEAFF
14 | TRBJ1-4 | TRBV9 | CASSLGGGGEKLFF
14 | TRBJ2-5 | TRBV27 | CASSLVVGGETQYF
16 | TRBJ1-1 | TRBV2 | CASSGTGRTPNTEAFF
15 | TRBJ1-1 | TRBV4-2 | CASSTGQGGDTEAFF
17 | TRBJ1-2 | TRBV27 | CASSSTSRDGRVYGYTF
14 | TRBJ2-7 | TRBV19 | CASSRDTSSYEQYF
13 | TRBJ1-5 | TRBV5-5 | CASSFGGTGPQHF
13 | TRBJ1-3 | TRBV4-3 | CASSQVGGNTIYF
19 | TRBJ2-3 | TRBV4-2 | CASSLGAGGIKLGTDTQYF
15 | TRBJ2-1 | TRBV29-1 | CSVEDRANTYNEQFF
18 | TRBJ2-3 | TRBV5-1 | CASSLGYTGGPSTDTQYF
13 | TRBJ2-5 | TRBV7-2 | CASSERLGETQYF
18 | TRBJ2-1 | TRBV27 | CASIGATGRPPSYNEQFF
16 | TRBJ2-7 | TRBV5-1 | CASSTYPGDQPYEQYF
12 | TRBJ1-1 | TRBV6-1 | CASNHPELEAFF
17 | TRBJ1-1 | TRBV28 | CASSLFRGTGVSTEAFF
17 | TRBJ2-1 | TRBV28 | CASSPLTSGSLFNEQFF
15 | TRBJ1-1 | TRBV15 | CATSRDLVGGSGAFF
15 | TRBJ1-3 | TRBV6-6 | CASSPLGSSGNTIYF
14 | TRBJ2-3 | TRBV11-3 | CASSPDVAGDTQYF
16 | TRBJ2-3 | TRBV4-1 | CASRDVVGRSTDTQYF